The 29 T cell receptor beta chains presented below share a single source sample, sequenced in a study of blood T cell repertoires in COVID-19. Using immunoSEQ multiplex PCR, the repertoire was profiled, and TCRdb retains in-frame clones only, with some absent. Of 400,000 to 500,000 clones in the sample, more than 70% were seen once. Sequencing used PBMCs or T cells enriched from blood (not recorded which). The receptors come from a woman aged 18-29 years who had been exposed to COVID-19.

The chain employs TRBV9 and TRBJ1-2; TRBD1 might be the D (6 bases). The germline gives CDR1 SGDLS, CDR2 YYNGEE. There are 15 residues in the CDR3. V shed 2 bases and J shed 1 base, with 12 bases lying between them. The CDR3: CASSVEQGFNYGYTF. The CDR3 coding sequence is TGTGCCAGCAGCGTGGAACAGGGTTTTAACTATGGCTACACCTTC.

This chain links TRBV28 with TRBJ2-7, with no clear D. V lost 5 bases, J lost 0 bases, and 23 bases lay in between. Germline V gives CDR1 MDHEN, CDR2 SYDVKM. This CDR3 is 18 amino acids long. CDR3: CASSPYAQPPRYSYEQYF. CDR3 DNA sequence: TGTGCCAGCAGTCCGTACGCCCAGCCCCCCAGGTACTCCTACGAGCAGTACTTC. Variable domain in full (rest from reference TRBV28 and TRBJ2-7): DVKVTQSSRYLVKRTGEKVFLECVQDMDHENMFWYRQDPGLGLRLIYFSYDVKMKEKGDIPEGYSVSREKKERFSLILESASTNQTSMYLCASSPYAQPPRYSYEQYFGPGTRLTVT.

A single count supports this clone. The chain uses TRBV6-5 and TRBJ2-7; a possible D gene is TRBD1 (5 bases). There are 13 residues in the CDR3. Trimming took off 7 bases at V and 0 bases at J, with 10 bases between the two ends. CDR1 is MNHEY and CDR2 is SVGAGI in the germline V gene. The DNA of the CDR3 is TGTGCCAGCACCAGGGCTTACTCCTACGAGCAGTACTTC. Translation gives CASTRAYSYEQYF.

Concerning this clone itself: Other DNA sequences in the same sample also yield this CDR3. The gene calls are TRBV20-1 and TRBJ2-5; a possible D gene is TRBD2 (5 bases). V lost 4 bases, J lost 5 bases, and 8 bases lay in between. The CDR3 sequence is 11 residues long. The germline V gene has CDR1 DFQATT and CDR2 SNEGSKA (reference sequence). CDR3 in amino acids: CSATRGETQYF. CDR3 bases: TGCAGTGCTACACGAGGGGAGACCCAGTACTTC.

In this sample, this clone turned up once. This rearrangement joins TRBV7-9 to TRBJ1-4, with 9 positions matching TRBD1. The germline gives CDR1 SEHNR, CDR2 FQNEAQ (reference sequence). The V gene end was trimmed by 1 base and the J gene end by 4 bases; junction bases not matched to a gene: 7. This CDR3 spans 17 amino acids. The CDR3 coding sequence is TGTGCCAGCAGCTTAGAGGGGACAGGGCCTTTTAATGAAAAACTGTTTTTT. This gives the protein CASSLEGTGPFNEKLFF.

The chain has TRBV6-5 and TRBJ2-1; maybe TRBD2 (5 bases). This CDR3 is built from 13 residues. Germline CDR1 reads MNHEY; CDR2 reads SVGAGI. Deletions cut 4 bases from V and 7 bases from J, with 11 bases between. CDR3 sequence: CASSFNTGNEQFF. Written as DNA, the CDR3 is TGTGCCAGCAGTTTCAACACGGGGAATGAGCAGTTCTTC.

This sequence joins TRBV19 and TRBJ2-3; 10 nucleotides agree with TRBD2. The CDR3 length is 13 residues. Germline CDR1 reads LNHDA; CDR2 reads SQIVND (reference sequence). Trimming at V came to 10 bases and at J to 2 bases, leaving 3 bases not matched to a gene. In nucleotides, the CDR3 is TGTGCCACTGGACTAGCGGACACAGATACGCAGTATTTT. It specifies CATGLADTDTQYF.

The sample holds one count of this clone. The chain recombines TRBV14 with TRBJ2-1, with 8 bases fitting TRBD2. The germline CDR1 and CDR2 sequences are SGHDN and FVKESK. The CDR3 extends over 17 amino acids. The junction had 8 bases not matched to a gene; V was cut back by 1 base and J by 3 bases. CDR3 nucleotide sequence: TGTGCCAGCAGCCAAGGGGTGAGCGGGAGATTCTACAATGAGCAGTTCTTC. Encoded protein: CASSQGVSGRFYNEQFF.

J is TRBJ2-7 and V is TRBV4-1; a possible D gene is TRBD1 (7 bases). Between the trimmed V and J ends, which lost 1 base and 6 bases, there was a span of 16 bases. The CDR3 runs to 15 residues. The germline CDR1 and CDR2 sequences are MGHRA and YSYEKL. The CDR3 DNA is TGCGCCAGCAGCCAAGTTATGACAGGGACTGCCGAGCAGTACTTC. Its protein is CASSQVMTGTAEQYF.

On this clone itself: Sequence at one end of the junction differs from germline and may be a read error. J is TRBJ2-3 and V is TRBV19; 7 nucleotides align to TRBD2. Germline loops: CDR1 LNHDA, CDR2 SQIVND (reference sequence). The CDR3 is made up of 12 amino acids. This chain's CDR3 is CASTEAGLPRVF. CDR3 coding DNA: TGTGCCAGTACCGAGGCGGGACTACCAAGAGTTTTT.

The J gene is TRBJ2-5, the V gene TRBV5-6; D gene uncertain. V was clipped by 4 bases and J by 4 bases, with 11 bases between them. There are 13 residues in the CDR3. CDR1 and CDR2 (germline): SGHDT, YYEEEE. The chain's CDR3 is CASSRPTGETQYF. In DNA, the CDR3 is TGTGCCAGCAGCCGACCGACGGGAGAGACCCAGTACTTC.

V and J are TRBV7-2 and TRBJ1-2; D uncertain. Trimming shortened V by 3 bases and J by 8 bases, and 16 bases separated the two germline ends. Germline-derived CDR1 and CDR2 are SGHTA and FQGNSA. The CDR3 runs to 14 residues. The DNA of the CDR3 is TGTGCCAGCAGCTTTGGTGGCCGCACTATGGGCTACACCTTC. This codes for CASSFGGRTMGYTF.

V usage is TRBV10-3 and J usage is TRBJ2-7; 12 bases line up with TRBD2. The germline gives CDR1 ENHRY, CDR2 SYGVKD. After removal of 8 bases from V and 7 bases from J, the junction contained 6 bases not matched to a gene. The CDR3 length is 13 residues. CDR3 amino acids: CAIGLAGREEQYF. Written as DNA, the CDR3 is TGTGCCATCGGACTAGCGGGAAGAGAAGAGCAGTACTTC.

This chain uses TRBV7-9 with TRBJ1-1; D is unclear. This CDR3 has 10 residues. V was pared by 5 bases and J by 6 bases, with 4 bases between. CDR1 is SEHNR and CDR2 is FQNEAQ in the germline V gene (reference sequence). CDR3 amino acids: CASSPAEAFF. The DNA of the CDR3 is TGTGCCAGCAGCCCGGCTGAAGCTTTCTTT.

V is TRBV7-8 and J is TRBJ2-7; maybe TRBD1 (5 bases). Trimming pared 5 bases from V and 1 base from J, leaving 9 bases between. There are 13 residues in the CDR3. Germline CDR1 reads SGHVS; CDR2 reads FQNEAQ. CDR3 bases: TGTGCCAGCAGCCCAGGGTTTTCCTACGAGCAGTACTTC. Translating it yields CASSPGFSYEQYF.

The chain links TRBV5-1 to TRBJ1-2, with 7 bases identical to TRBD1. V was pared by 5 bases and J by 4 bases, with 8 bases of the junction left unmatched. Germline values: CDR1 SGHRS, CDR2 YFSETQ. CDR3 length: 14 amino acids. CDR3 protein: CASRRARDSYGYTF. The CDR3 DNA reads TGCGCCAGCAGGAGAGCTCGGGACAGCTATGGCTACACCTTC.

The genes are TRBV18 and TRBJ2-1, with TRBD2 identical over 11 bases. The V gene end was trimmed by 2 bases and the J gene end by 2 bases; junction bases not matched to a gene: 5. CDR1 is KGHSH and CDR2 is LQKENI in the germline V gene. CDR3 length: 17 amino acids. The CDR3 sequence: CASSPFTSGSAYNEQFF. The CDR3 region has the DNA TGTGCCAGCTCACCATTTACTAGCGGGAGTGCCTACAATGAGCAGTTCTTC.

The chain uses TRBV29-1 and TRBJ2-7, with D tentatively TRBD2 (7 bases). This CDR3 region has 13 residues. Germline lookup yields CDR1 SQVTM and CDR2 ANQGSEA. Trimming stripped 6 bases from V and 3 bases from J, with 15 bases between. The DNA for the CDR3 is TGCAGCGTAAAAGGGGGGGCCTACTACGAGCAGTACTTC. Translated, it gives CSVKGGAYYEQYF.

The V call is TRBV6-5, the J call TRBJ1-5; the D gene is possibly TRBD1 (5 bases). The germline gives CDR1 MNHEY, CDR2 SVGAGI. The germline V and J ends were trimmed by 4 bases and 1 base, with 11 bases remaining between them. The CDR3 has 15 residues. The CDR3 reads CASSLRGFSNQPQHF. The CDR3 DNA follows: TGTGCCAGCAGTTTGCGGGGGTTCAGCAATCAGCCCCAGCATTTT.

The V gene is TRBV7-2, the J gene TRBJ1-1; maybe TRBD1 (5 bases). The V end was cut by 5 bases, the J end by 10 bases, with 17 bases between. The CDR3 totals 13 residues. Germline loops: CDR1 SGHTA, CDR2 FQGNSA. The chain's CDR3 is CASSAGSSSRAFF. The CDR3 nucleotides read TGTGCCAGCAGCGCAGGGTCCTCCAGTAGAGCTTTCTTT. Full variable domain (outside the CDR3, taken from reference TRBV7-2 and TRBJ1-1): GAGVSQSPSNKVTEKGKDVELRCDPISGHTALYWYRQSLGQGLEFLIYFQGNSAPDKSGLPSDRFSAERTGGSVSTLTIQRTQQEDSAVYLCASSAGSSSRAFFGQGTRLTVV.

The chain has TRBV7-8 and TRBJ2-7, with D unclear. In germline, CDR1 is SGHVS, CDR2 FQNEAQ. Trimming cost V 6 bases and J 0 bases, with 12 bases left between them. The CDR3 length is 14 residues. CDR3 bases: TGTGCCAGCAGGAGCCGAAGGAGCTCCTACGAGCAGTACTTC. Amino acids: CASRSRRSSYEQYF.

CDR3 nucleotide sequence: TGCGCCAGCGGAACAGAATTCAACACTGAAGCTTTCTTT. It is translated as CASGTEFNTEAFF. V and J are TRBV5-1 and TRBJ1-1; D is undetermined. The germline CDR1 and CDR2 sequences are SGHRS and YFSETQ. This CDR3 is 13 amino acids long. V gave up 7 bases and J gave up 2 bases, with 12 bases separating them.

Comments on this clone: At one boundary the junction diverges from the germline segment, which might be a read error. The J gene is TRBJ2-1, the V gene TRBV11-2; TRBD2 aligns across 11 bases. The germline V gene has CDR1 SGHAT and CDR2 FQNNGV. This CDR3 has 15 residues. The CDR3 nucleotides read TGTGCCAGCAGTTTAGCTACCGGGACTAGCGGAATCCAGTTCTTC. Encoded protein: CASSLATGTSGIQFF.

This chain joins TRBV10-3 and TRBJ2-2; 8 bases are a match to TRBD1. Per the germline V gene, CDR1 is ENHRY and CDR2 is SYGVKD. The trim removed 11 bases at V and 1 base at J, leaving 3 bases unmatched. This CDR3 is 13 amino acids long. Here the CDR3 reads CAVDRGNTGELFF. CDR3 in DNA: TGTGCCGTCGACAGGGGGAACACCGGGGAGCTGTTTTTT.

This clone was seen a handful of times. V gene TRBV28 combines with J gene TRBJ1-2, with TRBD1 identical over 7 bases. Germline assignment: CDR1 MDHEN and CDR2 SYDVKM. CDR3 length: 14 residues. V shed 6 bases, J shed 8 bases, and the junction held 12 bases outside the gene matches. The CDR3 DNA is TGTGCCAGCAGAGGGACAGCGGCCTTGGGGGGCTACACCTTC. The encoded protein is CASRGTAALGGYTF.

CDR3 in amino acids: CATSSDNRGNEKLFF. CDR3 DNA: TGTGCCACCAGCAGCGATAACAGGGGTAATGAAAAACTGTTTTTT. This chain connects TRBV15 to TRBJ1-4; 7 bases agree with TRBD1. Unmatched junction bases numbered 5, after V lost 3 bases and J lost 4 bases. Germline CDR1 reads LNHNV; CDR2 reads YYDKDF (reference sequence). The CDR3 runs 15 residues.

The J gene is TRBJ1-6, the V gene TRBV7-3; the match to TRBD1 covers 8 bases. With 5 bases clipped from V and 6 bases from J, the junction kept 6 bases outside the gene matches. CDR1 and CDR2 from the germline V gene are SGHTA and FQGTGA. The CDR3 is 15 amino acids. CDR3 DNA sequence: TGTGCCAGCAGCCCCTCAGGGGGCCTTAATTCACCCCTCCACTTT. Protein sequence: CASSPSGGLNSPLHF.

The chain combines TRBV6-4 with TRBJ2-1; 8 nucleotides match TRBD2. The germline V gene has CDR1 MRHNA and CDR2 SNTAGT. There are 17 residues in the CDR3. V shed 3 bases and J 8 bases; nucleotides not matched to a gene: 15. The CDR3 DNA reads TGTGCCAGCAGTGATGGGGTCGGGGGGGCCGCTGGAGATGAGCAGTTCTTC. This gives the protein CASSDGVGGAAGDEQFF.

The chain joins TRBV19 to TRBJ1-2, with 8 positions matching TRBD1. V lost 11 bases and J lost 5; bases outside the gene matches: 4. The germline V gene encodes CDR1 LNHDA and CDR2 SQIVND (reference sequence). The CDR3 has 11 amino acids. The CDR3 sequence: CACQGAYGYTF. DNA of the CDR3: TGTGCCTGTCAGGGGGCGTATGGCTACACCTTC.